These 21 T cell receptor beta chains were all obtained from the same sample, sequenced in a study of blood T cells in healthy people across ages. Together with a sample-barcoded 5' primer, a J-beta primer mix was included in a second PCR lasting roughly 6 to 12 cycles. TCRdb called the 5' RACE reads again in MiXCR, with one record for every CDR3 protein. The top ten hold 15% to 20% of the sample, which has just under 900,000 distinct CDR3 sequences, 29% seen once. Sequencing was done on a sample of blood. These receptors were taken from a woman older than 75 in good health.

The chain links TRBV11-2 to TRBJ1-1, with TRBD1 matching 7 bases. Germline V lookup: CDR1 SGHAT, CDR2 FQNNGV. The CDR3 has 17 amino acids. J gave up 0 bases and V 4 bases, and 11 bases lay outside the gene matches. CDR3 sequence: CASSSTGTVFMNTEAFF. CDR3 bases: TGTGCCAGCAGCTCCACCGGGACAGTGTTCATGAACACTGAAGCTTTCTTT. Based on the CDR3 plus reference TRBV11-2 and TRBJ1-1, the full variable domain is EAGVAQSPRYKIIEKRQSVAFWCNPISGHATLYWYQQILGQGPKLLIQFQNNGVVDDSQLPKDRFSAERLKGVDSTLKIQPAKLEDSAVYLCASSSTGTVFMNTEAFFGQGTRLTVV.

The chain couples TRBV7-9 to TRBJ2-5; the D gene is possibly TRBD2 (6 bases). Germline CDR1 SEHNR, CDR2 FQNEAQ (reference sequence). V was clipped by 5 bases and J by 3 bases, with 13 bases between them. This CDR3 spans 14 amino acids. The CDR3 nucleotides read TGTGCCAGCAGCGGAGGAGGGGTAGAAGAGACCCAGTACTTC. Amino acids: CASSGGGVEETQYF.

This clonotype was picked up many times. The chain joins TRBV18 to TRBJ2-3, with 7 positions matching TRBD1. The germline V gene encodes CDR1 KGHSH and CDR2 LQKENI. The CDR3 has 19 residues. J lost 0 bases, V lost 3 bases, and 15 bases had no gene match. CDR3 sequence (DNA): TGTGCCAGCTCACCCCCCCCGGGACAGTACCAATCTAGCACAGATACGCAGTATTTT. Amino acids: CASSPPPGQYQSSTDTQYF.

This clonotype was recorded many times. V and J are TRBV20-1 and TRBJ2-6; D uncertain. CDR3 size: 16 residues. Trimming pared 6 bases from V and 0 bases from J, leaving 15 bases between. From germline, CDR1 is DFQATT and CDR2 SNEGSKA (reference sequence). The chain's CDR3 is CSAPRYGPSGANVLTF. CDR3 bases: TGCAGTGCCCCGAGGTACGGCCCCTCTGGGGCCAACGTCCTGACTTTC.

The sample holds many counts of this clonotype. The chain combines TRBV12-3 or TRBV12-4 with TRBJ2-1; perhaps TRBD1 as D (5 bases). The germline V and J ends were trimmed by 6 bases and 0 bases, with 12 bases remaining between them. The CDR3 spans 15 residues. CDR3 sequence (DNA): TGTGCCAGCAGCATACAGGCCAGCTCCTACAATGAGCAGTTCTTC. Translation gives CASSIQASSYNEQFF.

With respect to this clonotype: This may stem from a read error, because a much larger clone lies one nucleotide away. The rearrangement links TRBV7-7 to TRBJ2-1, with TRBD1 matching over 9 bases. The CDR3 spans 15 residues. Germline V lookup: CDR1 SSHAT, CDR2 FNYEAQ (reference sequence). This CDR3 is CASSRNDRGGDGQFF. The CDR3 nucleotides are TGTGCTAGCAGCCGCAACGACAGGGGGGGGGATGGGCAGTTCTTC.

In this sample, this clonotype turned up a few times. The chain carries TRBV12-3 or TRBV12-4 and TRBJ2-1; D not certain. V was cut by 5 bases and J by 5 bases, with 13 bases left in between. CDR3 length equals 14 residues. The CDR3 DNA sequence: TGTGCCAGCAGTCGGATAAACGGCGACAATGAGCAGTTCTTC. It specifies CASSRINGDNEQFF.

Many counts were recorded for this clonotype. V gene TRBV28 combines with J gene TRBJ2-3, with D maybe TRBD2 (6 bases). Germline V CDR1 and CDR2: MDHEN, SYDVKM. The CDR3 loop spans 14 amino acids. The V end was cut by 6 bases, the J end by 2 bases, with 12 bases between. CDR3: CASRVRGSTDTQYF. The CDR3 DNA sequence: TGTGCCAGCAGGGTACGGGGGTCCACAGATACGCAGTATTTT.

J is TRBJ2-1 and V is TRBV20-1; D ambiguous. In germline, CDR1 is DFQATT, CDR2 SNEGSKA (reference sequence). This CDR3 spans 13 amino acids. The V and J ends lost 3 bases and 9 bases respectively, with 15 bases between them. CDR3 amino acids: CSASSYFVSEQFF. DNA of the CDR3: TGCAGTGCTAGTTCCTATTTTGTCAGTGAGCAGTTCTTC.

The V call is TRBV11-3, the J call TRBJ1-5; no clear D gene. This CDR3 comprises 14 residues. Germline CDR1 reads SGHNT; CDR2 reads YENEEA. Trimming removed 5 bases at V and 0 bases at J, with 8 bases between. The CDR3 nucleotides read TGTGCCAGCAGCCTGAACCTTAGCAATCAGCCCCAGCATTTT. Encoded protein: CASSLNLSNQPQHF.

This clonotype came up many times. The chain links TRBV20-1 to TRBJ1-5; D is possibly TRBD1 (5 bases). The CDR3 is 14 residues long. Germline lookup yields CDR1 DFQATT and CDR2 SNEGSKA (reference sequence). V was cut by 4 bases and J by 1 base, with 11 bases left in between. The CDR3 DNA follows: TGCAGTGCTAAGGGACCGATGAGCAATCAGCCCCAGCATTTT. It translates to CSAKGPMSNQPQHF.

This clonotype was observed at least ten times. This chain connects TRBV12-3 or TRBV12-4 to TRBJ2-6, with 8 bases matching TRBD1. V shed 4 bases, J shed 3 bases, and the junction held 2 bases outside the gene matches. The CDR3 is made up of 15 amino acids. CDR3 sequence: CASSSTGGGANVLTF. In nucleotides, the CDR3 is TGTGCCAGCAGTTCAACAGGGGGTGGGGCCAACGTCCTGACTTTC.

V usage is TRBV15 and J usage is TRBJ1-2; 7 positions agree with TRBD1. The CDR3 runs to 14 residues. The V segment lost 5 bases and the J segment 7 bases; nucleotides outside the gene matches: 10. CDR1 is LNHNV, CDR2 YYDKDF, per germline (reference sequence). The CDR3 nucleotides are TGTGCCACCAGCGACCGACAGGGTGGTGCTGGCTACACCTTC. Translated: CATSDRQGGAGYTF.

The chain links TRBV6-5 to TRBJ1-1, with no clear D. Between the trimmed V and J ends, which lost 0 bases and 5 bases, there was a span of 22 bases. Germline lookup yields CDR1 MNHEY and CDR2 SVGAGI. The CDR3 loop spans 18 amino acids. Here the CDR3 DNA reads TGTGCCAGCAGTTACTCGATTAGGTCGTCGGGGTTCGGAACTGAAGCTTTCTTT. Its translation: CASSYSIRSSGFGTEAFF.

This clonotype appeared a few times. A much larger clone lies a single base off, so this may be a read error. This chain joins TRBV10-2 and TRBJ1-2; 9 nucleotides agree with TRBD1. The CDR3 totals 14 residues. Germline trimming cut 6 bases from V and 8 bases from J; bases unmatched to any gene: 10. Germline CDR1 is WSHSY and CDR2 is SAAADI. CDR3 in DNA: TGCGCCAGCAGGAAAACCGGGACAGGGACCGGCTACACCTTC. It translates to CASRKTGTGTGYTF.

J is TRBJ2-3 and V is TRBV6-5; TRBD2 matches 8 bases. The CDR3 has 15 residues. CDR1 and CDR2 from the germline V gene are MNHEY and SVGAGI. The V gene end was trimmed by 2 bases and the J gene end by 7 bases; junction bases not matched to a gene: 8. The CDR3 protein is CASSYKTGGPNTQYF. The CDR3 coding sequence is TGTGCCAGCAGTTACAAGACGGGAGGGCCGAATACGCAGTATTTT.

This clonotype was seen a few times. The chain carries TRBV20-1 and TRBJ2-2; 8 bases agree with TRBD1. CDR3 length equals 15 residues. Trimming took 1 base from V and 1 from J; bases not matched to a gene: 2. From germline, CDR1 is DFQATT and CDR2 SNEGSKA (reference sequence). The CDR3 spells CSARVQGGNTGELFF. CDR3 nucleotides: TGCAGTGCTAGAGTACAGGGGGGGAACACCGGGGAGCTGTTTTTT.

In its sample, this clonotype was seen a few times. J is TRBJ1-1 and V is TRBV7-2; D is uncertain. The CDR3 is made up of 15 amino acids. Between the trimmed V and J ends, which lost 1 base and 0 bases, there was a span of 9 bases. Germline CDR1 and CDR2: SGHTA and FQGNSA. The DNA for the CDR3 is TGTGCCAGCAGCTTAGTTCAGAGTTTGAACACTGAAGCTTTCTTT. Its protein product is CASSLVQSLNTEAFF.

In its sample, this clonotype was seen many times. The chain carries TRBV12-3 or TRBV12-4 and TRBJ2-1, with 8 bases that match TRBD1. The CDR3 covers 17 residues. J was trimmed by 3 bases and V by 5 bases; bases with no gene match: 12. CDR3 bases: TGTGCCAGCAGTCCGTCGTTTGGGACAGGAGTCTACAATGAGCAGTTCTTC. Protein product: CASSPSFGTGVYNEQFF.

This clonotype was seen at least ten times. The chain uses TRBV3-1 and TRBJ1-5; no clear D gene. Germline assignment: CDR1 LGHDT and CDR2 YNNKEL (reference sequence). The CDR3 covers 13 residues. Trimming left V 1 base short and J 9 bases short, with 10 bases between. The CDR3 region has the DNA TGTGCCAGCAGCCAAGGTGAAGGATCGCCCCAGCATTTT. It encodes CASSQGEGSPQHF.

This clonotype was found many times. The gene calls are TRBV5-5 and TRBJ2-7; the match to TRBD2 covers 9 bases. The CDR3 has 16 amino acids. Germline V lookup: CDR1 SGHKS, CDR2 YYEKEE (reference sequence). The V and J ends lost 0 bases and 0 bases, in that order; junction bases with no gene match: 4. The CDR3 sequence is CASSLDSGGSSYEQYF. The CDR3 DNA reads TGTGCCAGCAGCTTGGATAGCGGGGGCAGCTCCTACGAGCAGTACTTC.